The following is a T cell receptor beta chain sequence with its context. The target antigen is unknown. This sample was included in a study of spatial heterogeneity in lung cancer. Overall study: A consistent excess of beta-chain over alpha-chain sequences was detected. Each distinct TCR and UMI combination averaged more than ten appearances in raw reads. Study results and limitations: More often at tumor resection than at routine follow-up, ubiquitous expanded tumor TCRs were detected in the blood.

The CDR3 is 15 amino acids. Trimming took off 0 bases at V and 5 bases at J, with 10 bases between the two ends. Time point in this sample: sample taken at primary tumor resection. Unsorted tumor, nontumor lung tissue or cryopreserved PBMC supplied the whole RNA. On each TCR cDNA molecule, a unique molecular identifier was present. Each CDR3 protein is one row after TCRdb ran MiXCR on the 5' RACE reads. The table has about 14,000 distinct CDR3 sequences, 10% to 13% seen once. This sample comprised PBMCs, obtained at surgery. This receptor was obtained from a female donor with early-stage non-small cell lung cancer. The chain joins TRBV12-3 or TRBV12-4 to TRBJ1-4; D is undetermined. CDR3 sequence reads: CASSLASGPNEKLFF. The CDR3 nucleotides read TGTGCCAGCAGTTTAGCCTCAGGCCCCAATGAAAAACTGTTTTTT.